This TCR beta chain stems from a study of cytomegalovirus exposure and HLA in healthy donors. In this sample, this clone turned up a few times. No antigen is known for it. Germline V gives CDR1 MNHNS, CDR2 SASEGT. CDR3 length: 14 residues. Trimming cost V 1 base and J 0 bases, with 6 bases left between them. The PCR had 60 Vbeta and 13 Jbeta primers. TCRdb's table, derived via immunoSEQ multiplex PCR, lists solely in-frame clones and lacks some. Seen here are fewer than 150,000 clones, 70% to 80% observed once, and the top ten hold 2.5% to 3.5%. Broader study findings: Later, an analysis found that common viral pathogens appeared to be linked with several of the most significant clusters.

The sequenced material came from PBMCs. This sequence was found in a man aged 25 to 40 in good health and CMV-seronegative. The genes are TRBV6-1 and TRBJ1-1; D remains ambiguous. The CDR3 sequence: CASSEGPLNTEAFF. CDR3 DNA: TGTGCCAGCAGTGAAGGGCCCCTGAACACTGAAGCTTTCTTT.